These 10 T cell receptor beta chains were sequenced from one sample in a study of shared clonotypes between healthy human individuals. Profiling relied on immunoSEQ multiplex PCR, and the TCRdb table lists in-frame clones only, not all of them. The sample holds 600,000 to 800,000 clones, 72% seen once. Specimen: memory CD4+ T cells sorted from blood. Subset indicated: CD45RA-negative fraction. The receptors come from a woman in her twenties or thirties in good health.

There are a few counts of this clone. The gene calls are TRBV2 and TRBJ2-1; D not resolved. Germline V gene data show CDR1 as SNHLY and CDR2 as FYNNEI. The CDR3 is 15 amino acids. V dropped 8 bases and J dropped 0 bases, with 14 bases sitting between them. CDR3 nucleotides: TGTGCCAGCGCGAAAACAGATACCTCCTACAATGAGCAGTTCTTC. It yields the protein CASAKTDTSYNEQFF.

This clone came up a few times. The chain combines TRBV2 with TRBJ2-7; D gene unclear. Trimming removed 4 bases at V and 3 bases at J, with 7 bases between. From germline, CDR1 is SNHLY and CDR2 FYNNEI. This CDR3 spans 12 amino acids. The CDR3 region is CASSVQNYEQYF. The CDR3 nucleotides are TGTGCCAGCAGTGTACAGAACTACGAGCAGTACTTC.

The J gene is TRBJ2-1, the V gene TRBV11-2; D is uncertain. Germline V gene sequence: CDR1 SGHAT, CDR2 FQNNGV. The CDR3 consists of 15 residues. The V end lost 3 bases, the J end lost 2 bases, and 11 bases lay between the germline ends. CDR3 DNA: TGTGCCAGCAGCTTTCGGTTTGGGGCCTACAATGAGCAGTTCTTC. Translated: CASSFRFGAYNEQFF.

CDR3 amino acids: CASSLFGETQETQYF. The CDR3 nucleotides are TGTGCCAGCAGTTTATTTGGGGAAACACAAGAGACCCAGTACTTC. The gene calls are TRBV7-2 and TRBJ2-5; no definite D call. Germline-derived CDR1 and CDR2 are SGHTA and FQGNSA. The V end lost 6 bases, the J end lost 2 bases, and 16 bases lay between the germline ends. The CDR3 is 15 amino acids.

This clone showed up just a few times. The chain is built from TRBV5-1 and TRBJ2-3, with 11 positions matching TRBD1. CDR1 SGHRS and CDR2 YFSETQ come from the germline V gene. With 3 bases clipped from V and 2 bases from J, the junction kept 8 bases outside the gene matches. The CDR3 extends over 17 amino acids. Here the CDR3 DNA reads TGCGCCAGCAGCTCCGGACAGGGGGCCCCTTACACAGATACGCAGTATTTT. As protein: CASSSGQGAPYTDTQYF.

The chain joins TRBV11-1 to TRBJ1-2; D remains ambiguous. Germline V gives CDR1 SGHAT, CDR2 FQDESV (reference sequence). CDR3 size: 14 residues. Trimming pared 5 bases from V and 2 bases from J, leaving 12 bases between. In DNA, the CDR3 is TGTGCCAGCAGCACTATGACACCAAACTATGGCTACACCTTC. Residues: CASSTMTPNYGYTF.

The chain carries TRBV2 and TRBJ2-5; no clear D gene. The germline gives CDR1 SNHLY, CDR2 FYNNEI. V lost 2 bases and J lost 4, with 2 bases in between. The CDR3 is 11 residues long. As DNA, the CDR3 is TGTGCCAGCAGTGAATTAGAGACCCAGTACTTC. Residues: CASSELETQYF.

This chain joins TRBV6-6 and TRBJ1-2; 8 bases are a match to TRBD1. Unmatched junction bases numbered 3, after V lost 6 bases and J lost 3 bases. The germline V gene encodes CDR1 MNHNY and CDR2 SVGAGI (reference sequence). The CDR3 runs 13 residues. The DNA for the CDR3 is TGTGCCAGCAGGATACAGGGGGACTATGGCTACACCTTC. This encodes CASRIQGDYGYTF.

The rearrangement uses TRBV6-4 and TRBJ1-1; the D gene is possibly TRBD1 (6 bases). Between the trimmed V and J ends, which lost 5 bases and 1 base, there was a span of 8 bases. Germline lookup yields CDR1 MRHNA and CDR2 SNTAGT. This CDR3 has 13 amino acids. The CDR3 region is CASSRGPNTEAFF. DNA of the CDR3: TGTGCCAGCAGTCGGGGGCCGAACACTGAAGCTTTCTTT.

Details on this clone: Different DNA sequences within this sample yield the same CDR3. The V and J genes are TRBV27 and TRBJ2-4; possibly TRBD2 for D (6 bases). The length of the CDR3 is 15 residues. The V gene lost 0 bases and the J gene lost 0 bases, with 6 bases spanning the gap. Germline V CDR1 and CDR2: MNHEY, SMNVEV (reference sequence). The CDR3 reads CASSLSGLAKNIQYF. The CDR3 nucleotides are TGTGCCAGCAGTTTATCGGGACTAGCCAAAAACATTCAGTACTTC.